The present T cell receptor (beta chain) was sequenced within a study of post-analysis software for immune sequencing data (dated by TCRdb to the mid-2010s). About the investigation overall: Disease courses on record covered relapsing-remitting, secondary progressive and progressive-relapsing multiple sclerosis, though some patients had no subtype annotation. A subset of samples was prepared in parallel using single-end sample barcoding, then pooled and co-amplified after Illumina adapter ligation. The multiple sclerosis patient repertoires were compared with more than 10 previously published healthy control repertoires from donors aged roughly 6 to 27 years. General findings and caveats noted by the study authors: Compared with controls, multiple sclerosis patients had significantly lower normalized Chao1 diversity, a finding suggesting substantial peripheral T-cell clonal expansion. The multiple sclerosis patient group was slightly younger than the control group. Strong co-clustering of samples prepared in the same batch was shown by direct clustering with F measure, prompting a batch-effect correction. Significantly higher frequencies in patients than in controls were found for a handful of TRBV segments, including TRBV5-6, TRBV5-1 and TRBV20-1.

From cysteine to phenylalanine, the CDR3 is 15 amino acids long. Only CDR3 DNA is held: 45 bases, read in frame from base 1. Germline trimming amounts to 4 bases on V and 0 bases on J, with 7 as the count of junction bases outside the gene matches. Sequences SGDLS (CDR1) and YYNGEE (CDR2) are obtained from the germline V gene. Receptor amplification or capture employed PCR. Sequencing used an Illumina HiSeq 2500. Unique molecular identifiers were incorporated into TCR beta cDNA libraries to reduce PCR and sequencing biases. Per 1 to 10 million input T cells, around 500,000 cDNA molecules were obtained, such that each molecule approximated one T cell. The patient libraries were prepared and sequenced with the same protocol used for the earlier healthy control dataset. Within a given batch, samples were prepared together, multiplexed and sequenced on the same HiSeq lane. Processing in the source paper ran as follows. Raw barcoded reads were processed with MIGEC, and single-read molecular identifier groups were discarded before consensus assembly and CDR3 extraction. Clonotype tables were post-analysed with VDJtools, normalizing diversity by down-sampling all datasets to the smallest sample size. To correct batch-related cross-sample contamination, repertoire overlap clustering matched CDR3 amino acid sequences but not nucleotide sequences. The public reads were run again by TCRdb, first through fastp at Q25 and then through MiXCR, and only productive beta chains were kept. Rows with a matching CDR3 protein are joined into one entry that keeps the most common DNA and genes. It is TCRdb's table, rather than the study itself, that gives the V and J calls and clone size. The sample contains about 460,000 distinct CDR3 sequences, around 40% of them found a single time. The top ten constitute 9.5% to 13% of the sample.

As for this clonotype: Its antigen remains undetermined. Qualities for individual bases were not recorded, and no much larger clone is one base off.

To demonstrate the VDJtools post-analysis software, the study profiled TCR beta repertoires from the peripheral blood of about 13 young patients with multiple sclerosis. The patients with multiple sclerosis were children and adolescents between about 6 and 15 years of age. The chain was built from TRBV9 and TRBJ2-7, with 7 junctional bases fitting TRBD2. What was sequenced was blood. The sequence was collected from a girl aged 10 to 17 with multiple sclerosis. The DNA sequence is given as TGTGCCAGCAGCATCTCTAGCGGTGTCTCCTACGAGCAGTACTTC. Its protein reads: CASSISSGVSYEQYF.